This TCR beta chain comes out of a study of T cells in Graves' hyperthyroidism and ophthalmopathy. Amplified TCR beta CDR3 regions came from RNA transcripts. During a first-round RT-PCR of the TCR CDR3, the HTBI primer set was used. One entry per CDR3 protein, called by TCRdb with MiXCR from the multiplex PCR reads. This sample has a few hundred thousand distinct CDR3 sequences; about 18% occur once, and the top ten carry 40%. After removal of 6 bases from V and 3 bases from J, the junction contained 12 bases not matched to a gene. This CDR3 is 16 amino acids long. CDR1 is SEHNR and CDR2 is FQNEAQ in the germline V gene (reference sequence). Study results and limitations: Blood shared most expanded thyroid clonotypes above 0.001.

This clonotype was seen a handful of times. Its antigen is currently unknown. The TCR was taken from a man between 18 and 29 years old with Graves' ophthalmopathy. The sequenced sample consisted of blood. The chain links TRBV7-9 to TRBJ2-7; 9 nucleotides line up with TRBD1. The CDR3 loop is CASSRPGTGLGYEQYF. The CDR3, as DNA: TGTGCCAGCAGTCGCCCCGGGACAGGGTTGGGCTACGAGCAGTACTTC.